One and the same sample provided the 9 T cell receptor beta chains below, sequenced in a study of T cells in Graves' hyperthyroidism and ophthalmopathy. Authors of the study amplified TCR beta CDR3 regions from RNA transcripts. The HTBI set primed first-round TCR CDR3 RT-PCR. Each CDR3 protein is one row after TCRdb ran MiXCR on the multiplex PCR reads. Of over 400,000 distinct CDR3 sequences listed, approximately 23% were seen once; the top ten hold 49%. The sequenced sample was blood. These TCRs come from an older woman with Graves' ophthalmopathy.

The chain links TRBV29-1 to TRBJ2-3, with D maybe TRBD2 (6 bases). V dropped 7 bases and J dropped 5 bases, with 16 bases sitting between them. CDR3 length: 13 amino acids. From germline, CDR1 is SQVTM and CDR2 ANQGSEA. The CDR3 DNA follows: TGCAGCGGGGGGACTGCCATTAGAGATACGCAGTATTTT. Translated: CSGGTAIRDTQYF.

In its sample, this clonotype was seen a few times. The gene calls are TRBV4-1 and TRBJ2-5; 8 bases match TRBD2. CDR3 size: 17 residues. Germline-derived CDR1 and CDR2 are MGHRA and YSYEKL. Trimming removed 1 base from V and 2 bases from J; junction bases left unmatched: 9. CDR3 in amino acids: CASSQARLARGQETQYF. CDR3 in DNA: TGCGCCAGCAGCCAAGCTCGACTAGCGAGGGGGCAAGAGACCCAGTACTTC.

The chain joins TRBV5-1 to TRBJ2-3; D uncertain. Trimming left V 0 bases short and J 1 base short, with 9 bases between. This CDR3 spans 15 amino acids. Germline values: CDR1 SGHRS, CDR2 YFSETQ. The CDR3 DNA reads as TGCGCCAGCAGCTTGGCGGACCCCGGCACAGATACGCAGTATTTT. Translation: CASSLADPGTDTQYF. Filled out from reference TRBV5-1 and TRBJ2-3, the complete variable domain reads KAGVTQTPRYLIKTRGQQVTLSCSPISGHRSVSWYQQTPGQGLQFLFEYFSETQRNKGNFPGRFSGRQFSNSRSEMNVSTLELGDSALYLCASSLADPGTDTQYFGPGTRLTVL.

The CDR3 reads CASSLTAGGRYGYTF. The CDR3 DNA is TGTGCCAGCAGCTTAACGGCAGGGGGTCGGTATGGCTACACCTTC. V usage is TRBV7-2 and J usage is TRBJ1-2; 7 bases match TRBD1. Germline loops: CDR1 SGHTA, CDR2 FQGNSA. V shed 2 bases, J shed 5 bases, and the junction held 8 bases outside the gene matches. This CDR3 spans 15 amino acids.

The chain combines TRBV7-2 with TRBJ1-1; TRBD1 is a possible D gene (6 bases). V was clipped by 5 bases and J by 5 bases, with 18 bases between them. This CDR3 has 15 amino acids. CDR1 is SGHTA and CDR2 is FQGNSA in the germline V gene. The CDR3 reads CASSPYQGMGTEAFF. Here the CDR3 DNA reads TGTGCCAGCAGCCCGTACCAGGGGATGGGGACTGAAGCTTTCTTT. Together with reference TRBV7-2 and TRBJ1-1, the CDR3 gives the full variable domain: GAGVSQSPSNKVTEKGKDVELRCDPISGHTALYWYRQSLGQGLEFLIYFQGNSAPDKSGLPSDRFSAERTGGSVSTLTIQRTQQEDSAVYLCASSPYQGMGTEAFFGQGTRLTVV.

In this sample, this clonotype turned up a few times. The CDR3 protein is CASSPQGHNSPLHF. The CDR3 DNA sequence: TGTGCCAGCAGCCCCCAGGGGCATAATTCACCCCTCCACTTT. The V gene is TRBV7-2, the J gene TRBJ1-6; weak D call: TRBD1 (6 bases). CDR1 and CDR2 (germline): SGHTA, FQGNSA. This CDR3 spans 14 amino acids. The ends were cut back, 5 bases at V and 5 bases at J, with 10 bases in the middle.

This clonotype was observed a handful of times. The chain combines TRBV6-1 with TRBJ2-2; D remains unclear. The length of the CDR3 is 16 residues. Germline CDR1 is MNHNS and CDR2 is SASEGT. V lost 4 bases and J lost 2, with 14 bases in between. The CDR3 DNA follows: TGTGCCAGCAGTGGCCCCGACACCCGTAACACCGGGGAGCTGTTTTTT. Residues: CASSGPDTRNTGELFF.

CDR3 DNA sequence: TGTGCCAGCAGCCCCCCTAGCAGGAGCTACTACGAGCAGTACTTC. Its translation: CASSPPSRSYYEQYF. V and J are TRBV7-2 and TRBJ2-7, with a weak D call TRBD2 (5 bases). V was cut by 5 bases and J by 3 bases, with 17 bases left in between. Germline CDR1 and CDR2: SGHTA and FQGNSA. This CDR3 region has 15 residues.

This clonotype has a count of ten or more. Written as DNA, the CDR3 is TGTGCCAGCAGTTTGAGCAACTCTGGAAACACCATATATTTT. Protein sequence: CASSLSNSGNTIYF. This chain joins TRBV12-3 or TRBV12-4 and TRBJ1-3; unclear D gene. There are 14 residues in the CDR3. V was clipped by 3 bases and J by 0 bases, with 6 bases between them.